The rows below give T cell receptor beta chains drawn from one sample of a study of siplizumab effects on memory and regulatory T cells. TCRdb's table, derived via immunoSEQ multiplex PCR, lists solely in-frame clones and lacks some. The repertoire includes 95,000 to 100,000 clones, around 90% of them detected once, and around 12% sits in the top ten. Input material: non-Treg CD4+ T cells sorted from blood. These receptors came from a human donor in good health. Each CDR3 is given with its conserved first and last residue. Each record gives: V gene, D gene, J gene, CDR3 DNA, CDR3 protein. The D gene is left open where the match is weak.

v_gene: TRBV10-3; d_gene: TRBD2; j_gene: TRBJ2-3; CDR3nt: TGTGCCATCAGGAAAGGACTAGCGGGAGCAGATACGCAGTATTTT; CDR3aa: CAIRKGLAGADTQYF
v_gene: TRBV2; d_gene: .; j_gene: TRBJ1-2; CDR3nt: TGTGCCAGCAGTGACCCCGCGGCAGCCGCTAACTATGGCTACACCTTC; CDR3aa: CASSDPAAAANYGYTF
v_gene: TRBV9; d_gene: .; j_gene: TRBJ2-7; CDR3nt: TGTGCCAGCAGCGAGGGGACTGGGAGCTCCTACGAGCAGTACTTC; CDR3aa: CASSEGTGSSYEQYF
v_gene: TRBV10-3; d_gene: TRBD1; j_gene: TRBJ2-1; CDR3nt: TGTGCCATCAGTGAGGGACAGGGGCCCTACAATGAGCAGTTCTTC; CDR3aa: CAISEGQGPYNEQFF
v_gene: TRBV6-6; d_gene: .; j_gene: TRBJ1-2; CDR3nt: TGTGCCAGCAGTTATGGGAACTATGGCTACACCTTC; CDR3aa: CASSYGNYGYTF
v_gene: TRBV28; d_gene: TRBD2; j_gene: TRBJ2-1; CDR3nt: TGTGCCAGCAAAACTAGCGGGAACCTCATGTACAATGAGCAGTTCTTC; CDR3aa: CASKTSGNLMYNEQFF
v_gene: TRBV9; d_gene: TRBD2; j_gene: TRBJ2-1; CDR3nt: TGTGCCAGCAGCGAGGGACTATTCTCCTACAATGAGCAGTTCTTC; CDR3aa: CASSEGLFSYNEQFF
v_gene: TRBV6-1; d_gene: TRBD1; j_gene: TRBJ1-2; CDR3nt: TGTGCCAGCAGTGGACAGGGGCTGGATGGCTACACCTTC; CDR3aa: CASSGQGLDGYTF
v_gene: TRBV5-5; d_gene: .; j_gene: TRBJ2-3; CDR3nt: TGTGCCAGCAGCCGTGAGGGTAGCACAGATACGCAGTATTTT; CDR3aa: CASSREGSTDTQYF
v_gene: TRBV28; d_gene: .; j_gene: TRBJ1-3; CDR3nt: TGTGCCAGCAGTCTTAGGGTGCTGGGAAACACCATATATTTT; CDR3aa: CASSLRVLGNTIYF
v_gene: TRBV30; d_gene: .; j_gene: TRBJ1-5; CDR3nt: TGTGCCTGGTCGGACGGTTTGTTCAAGGGGACCCATCAGCCCCAGCATTTT; CDR3aa: CAWSDGLFKGTHQPQHF
v_gene: TRBV5-1; d_gene: .; j_gene: TRBJ2-3; CDR3nt: TGCGCCAGCAGCTTGGATGCAATCACAGATACGCAGTATTTT; CDR3aa: CASSLDAITDTQYF
v_gene: TRBV7-9; d_gene: TRBD2; j_gene: TRBJ2-7; CDR3nt: TGTGCCAGCAGCCCGACTAGCGGGAGGAGTCCCTACGAGCAGTACTTC; CDR3aa: CASSPTSGRSPYEQYF
v_gene: TRBV6-1; d_gene: .; j_gene: TRBJ1-4; CDR3nt: TGTGCCAGCAGTGAAAACGGGGTTAATAATGAAAAACTGTTTTTT; CDR3aa: CASSENGVNNEKLFF
v_gene: TRBV19; d_gene: .; j_gene: TRBJ1-1; CDR3nt: TGTGCCAGTAGTATGCTCATCTACACTGAAGCTTTCTTT; CDR3aa: CASSMLIYTEAFF
v_gene: TRBV4-1; d_gene: .; j_gene: TRBJ2-5; CDR3nt: TGCGCCAGCAGCCTCAGCGGAACCCACCAAGAGACCCAGTACTTC; CDR3aa: CASSLSGTHQETQYF
v_gene: TRBV29-1; d_gene: .; j_gene: TRBJ1-1; CDR3nt: TGCAGTTGCCAAGAGAACACTGAAGCTTTCTTT; CDR3aa: CSCQENTEAFF